The text below deals with one T cell receptor beta chain. This clone appeared a few times. There is no known antigen for this receptor. One base away there is no much larger clone; base qualities are not given. All of the isolated RNA was reverse transcribed with the High Capacity cDNA Reverse Transcription Kit, so expressed TCRB transcripts were sequenced. Deep immunoSEQ sequencing was performed on naive, central memory and regulatory T cell samples, with an average of around 3.5 million total reads per sample. After sorted cells were lysed in RLT buffer, RNA was extracted with DNase-treated RNeasy Micro or Mini kits, with the choice depending on cell number. To prevent cross-contamination, every cell subset was processed on its own, while patient and healthy donor samples were processed together. The immunoSEQ multiplex PCR was used to amplify TCRB sequences from cDNA, yielding 87-bp fragments that span the CDR3 region. The amplicons were sequenced using the Illumina HiSeq platform. The published analysis was carried out like this. Synthetic template baselines were used to correct PCR bias computationally, reads within Hamming distance 2 were collapsed together, and singletons that could not be merged were discarded. By aligning reads against IMGT, V, D and J genes, CDR3 length, and insertions or deletions at six rearrangement sites were assigned. Within each subset, clonotype counts were normalized to the number of sorted cells before true diversity and Gini coefficients were calculated with the tcR R package. Repertoire sharing was quantified using the overlap coefficient calculated on TCRB nucleotide sequences. TCRdb took over this immuneACCESS table, retaining in-frame rearrangements with V and J assigned. Such tables are incomplete; in checked studies, under half of the missing clones stem from an unresolved V gene, and the remainder is unexplained. V, J and clone size were drawn from that table, and D and trimming were deduced from the DNA. This sample is represented by 150,000 to 170,000 clones; about a tenth of them were singletons. The ten top clones hold less than 0.5% of the sample.

From each donor, a single peripheral blood sample of about 100 mL on average was drawn into heparinised tubes. Using a panel that included CD45RO, CCR7, CD25, CD127, CD95 and CD27, naive, central memory, regulatory and stem cell-like memory CD4+ T cells were sorted on a BD FACSAria II. All sorted populations exceeded 95% purity. Right away, PBMCs were isolated by Lymphoprep density gradient centrifugation and were stained directly, with no culture step. So that batch effects would be minimized, each experiment stained and sorted samples in pairs, pairing one healthy donor with one patient. The CDR3, from cysteine to phenylalanine, totals 11 residues. The entry retains the CDR3 DNA only, 33 bases that are in frame from base 1. At the junction V is shortened by 3 bases and J by 6 bases, with 6 bases in between. CDR1 and CDR2, per the germline V gene (reference sequence), are DFQATT and SNEGSKA. This sample stems from a study of beta chain features in type 1 diabetes (dated by TCRdb to about 2018). As for the study more broadly: Patients and healthy donors did not differ in mean age, gender distribution, total cell number or subset yield. A total of about 99,000,000 sorted cells were examined across all samples, and RNA yield correlated strongly with the number of cells per subset. The study compared the TCRB repertoires of sorted circulating CD4+ T cell subsets in recently diagnosed type 1 diabetes patients with those in matched healthy donors. Regulatory and stem cell-like memory subsets were isolated from only 8 patients and 8 healthy donors, whereas naive and central memory subsets came from all 30 or so donors.

The paper's findings and limits, for the study overall: Naive, central memory and regulatory TCRB repertoires appeared to be more similar among patients than among healthy donors. Only small numbers of individuals were included in the HLA sub-analyses, which left unresolved whether HLA type had any influence on TCRB rearrangement. In all four CD4+ subsets, TCRB CDR3 length was moderately but significantly shorter in type 1 diabetes patients. At VDJ recombination sites, type 1 diabetes patients had fewer insertions and more deleted nucleotides, which implies abnormalities in thymic rearrangement. Because cDNA rather than genomic DNA was sequenced, highly expressing activated cells could have been over-represented, although no difference in activation and CD3 levels was found between groups. PCR might favor shorter templates, but patient and control samples were amplified and corrected together, so any skew would affect both groups equally.

Source material: central memory CD4+ T cells from blood. The chain couples TRBV20-1 to TRBJ1-5; no confident D gene assignment can be made. This TCR was sampled from a man under 40 with type 1 diabetes. The CDR3 region has the sequence CSASHSQPQHF. The DNA is as follows: TGCAGTGCTAGTCACAGTCAGCCCCAGCATTTT.